This TCR beta chain was recovered during a study of blood T cell repertoires in COVID-19. The V gene's germline CDR1 is SGHRS and CDR2 YFSETQ. Trimming took 1 base from V and 6 from J; bases not matched to a gene: 7. CDR3 length equals 16 residues. The protocol was immunoSEQ multiplex PCR, while the TCRdb copy is restricted to in-frame clones and leaves out a portion. In the table there are about 160,000 clones, approximately 80% of which are singletons. The receptor was isolated from a woman aged 55-75 years who had recovered from COVID-19. The source material was PBMCs or T cells enriched from blood (not recorded which). The chain is built from TRBV5-1 and TRBJ2-1, with 10 nucleotides matching TRBD2. The CDR3 sequence: CASSLPSGGVSNEQFF. In nucleotides, the CDR3 is TGCGCCAGCAGCTTGCCCAGCGGGGGGGTAAGCAATGAGCAGTTCTTC.